Presented here are 31 T cell receptor beta chains from one specimen sequenced in a study of lymphopenia after photon versus proton radiotherapy. The repertoire was sequenced with immunoSEQ multiplex PCR; TCRdb's copy has only in-frame clones and lacks some. Of tens of thousands of clones detected, approximately 91% appear once; the ten largest clones hold less than 3.5%. The sequencing here drew on peripheral blood, taken from a patient treated with photon-based radiotherapy. The receptor set was obtained from a woman between 65 and 79 years old with pancreatic cancer.

The V call is TRBV28, the J call TRBJ2-4, with TRBD1 matching 7 bases. The germline gives CDR1 MDHEN, CDR2 SYDVKM. With V trimmed by 4 bases and J by 9 bases, 12 bases remained unmatched. This CDR3 is 15 amino acids long. CDR3 sequence reads: CASSSLQGEGSIQYF. CDR3 nucleotides: TGTGCCAGCAGTTCTCTCCAGGGGGAAGGGAGCATTCAGTACTTC.

The chain joins TRBV4-3 to TRBJ1-5, with D tentatively TRBD1 (5 bases). The germline V and J ends were trimmed by 4 bases and 4 bases, with 14 bases remaining between them. Germline values: CDR1 LGHNA, CDR2 YSLEER. This CDR3 is 15 amino acids long. CDR3 bases: TGCGCCAGCAGCCTAGATGGGGCACAGAATCAGCCCCAGCATTTT. Protein product: CASSLDGAQNQPQHF.

V gene TRBV18 combines with J gene TRBJ2-1; 7 bases fit TRBD2. The CDR3 covers 14 residues. V shed 3 bases and J 5 bases; nucleotides not matched to a gene: 4. Germline CDR1 is KGHSH and CDR2 is LQKENI. In DNA form, the CDR3 reads TGTGCCAGCTCACCGCCTAGCGGTAACAATGAGCAGTTCTTC. Translated, it gives CASSPPSGNNEQFF.

The V and J genes are TRBV4-1 and TRBJ1-1, with 10 bases that match TRBD1. Germline loops: CDR1 MGHRA, CDR2 YSYEKL. The trim removed 0 bases at V and 5 bases at J, leaving 9 bases unmatched. The CDR3 covers 17 residues. The DNA for the CDR3 is TGCGCCAGCAGCCAAGATACGGGACAGGGGCGGGCGACTGAAGCTTTCTTT. It specifies CASSQDTGQGRATEAFF.

The chain carries TRBV6-5 and TRBJ1-3; D is undetermined. V lost 7 bases and J 0 bases, leaving 10 bases between the germline ends. The CDR3 is 14 amino acids. CDR1 and CDR2 (germline): MNHEY, SVGAGI. The CDR3 bases are TGTGCCAGCAAAGGACCGGTCTCTGGAAACACCATATATTTT. Its protein product is CASKGPVSGNTIYF.

The J gene is TRBJ2-1, the V gene TRBV19; 7 nucleotides align to TRBD2. Germline CDR1 is LNHDA and CDR2 is SQIVND (reference sequence). This CDR3 is built from 16 residues. Unmatched junction bases numbered 4, after V lost 0 bases and J lost 2 bases. CDR3: CASSIERAGPYNEQFF. CDR3 DNA: TGTGCCAGTAGTATAGAACGAGCGGGACCCTACAATGAGCAGTTCTTC.

The chain is built from TRBV15 and TRBJ2-3; D is possibly TRBD2 (7 bases). Germline V gene sequence: CDR1 LNHNV, CDR2 YYDKDF (reference sequence). V was shortened by 3 bases and J by 6 bases, with 22 bases between the two germline ends. This CDR3 has 17 amino acids. The CDR3 loop reads CATSRSGGARVADTQYF. The CDR3 DNA follows: TGTGCCACCAGCAGGAGTGGGGGGGCTAGAGTCGCGGATACGCAGTATTTT.

This clone was counted a single time. This sequence joins TRBV7-2 and TRBJ2-2; D ambiguous. Trimming took 1 base from V and 6 from J, leaving 9 bases between them. The CDR3 contains 14 residues. In germline, CDR1 is SGHTA, CDR2 FQGNSA. CDR3 loop: CASSLVLGSGELFF. The CDR3 DNA follows: TGTGCCAGCAGCTTAGTCCTGGGGTCCGGGGAGCTGTTTTTT.

The chain joins TRBV30 to TRBJ2-1, with TRBD1 matching 8 bases. The CDR3 length is 13 residues. V shed 3 bases, J shed 5 bases, and the junction held 3 bases outside the gene matches. Germline-derived CDR1 and CDR2 are GTSNPN and SVGIG (reference sequence). The DNA for the CDR3 is TGTGCCTGGAGCCCGGACAGGGACAATGAGCAGTTCTTC. It encodes CAWSPDRDNEQFF.

The V gene is TRBV28, the J gene TRBJ2-5, with D tentatively TRBD2 (6 bases). V dropped 4 bases and J dropped 5 bases, with 14 bases sitting between them. Germline CDR1 MDHEN, CDR2 SYDVKM. This CDR3 has 14 residues. The CDR3 bases are TGTGCCAGCAGTTACACCGGGAGCCCTGAGACCCAGTACTTC. Translated, it gives CASSYTGSPETQYF.

The chain employs TRBV2 and TRBJ1-4; possible D gene TRBD1, 6 bases. CDR3 length: 13 residues. Deletions cut 5 bases from V and 5 bases from J, with 9 bases between. Germline CDR1 and CDR2: SNHLY and FYNNEI. In DNA, the CDR3 is TGTGCCAGCAGTACCCAGGGGAATGAAAAACTGTTTTTT. Its translation: CASSTQGNEKLFF.

This chain joins TRBV30 and TRBJ2-7; D might be TRBD2 (6 bases). Trimming took off 3 bases at V and 2 bases at J, with 14 bases between the two ends. This CDR3 region has 14 residues. The germline CDR1 and CDR2 sequences are GTSNPN and SVGIG (reference sequence). The CDR3 loop reads CAWSLGRGTYEQYF. In nucleotides, the CDR3 is TGTGCCTGGAGCCTGGGGCGGGGAACCTACGAGCAGTACTTC.

The chain carries TRBV28 and TRBJ2-7; 7 bases match TRBD1. Germline CDR1 and CDR2: MDHEN and SYDVKM. With 5 bases clipped from V and 0 bases from J, the junction kept 7 bases outside the gene matches. The CDR3 is 15 amino acids. CDR3 sequence (DNA): TGTGCCAGCAGTCGTGGGACAGAGGCCTCCTACGAGCAGTACTTC. It encodes CASSRGTEASYEQYF.

This clone showed up just a few times. The CDR3 loop reads CASSEKLFF. The DNA of the CDR3 is TGTGCCAGCAGTGAAAAACTGTTTTTT. V usage is TRBV27 and J usage is TRBJ1-4; D uncertain. CDR1 and CDR2 from the germline V gene are MNHEY and SMNVEV (reference sequence). The CDR3 is 9 residues long. V dropped 5 bases and J dropped 8 bases, with 0 bases sitting between them.

The chain uses TRBV28 and TRBJ2-3; 10 bases match TRBD2. CDR1 is MDHEN and CDR2 is SYDVKM in the germline V gene. CDR3 length equals 15 residues. The V and J ends lost 5 bases and 0 bases, in that order; junction bases with no gene match: 2. The DNA for the CDR3 is TGTGCCAGCAGTCTGACTAGCGGGAGCACAGATACGCAGTATTTT. This codes for CASSLTSGSTDTQYF.

This chain joins TRBV5-1 and TRBJ2-3; the D call may be TRBD1 or TRBD2 (5 bases each). The CDR3 runs to 16 residues. With 3 bases removed from V and 2 bases from J, the gap between germline ends came to 16 bases. Germline V CDR1 and CDR2: SGHRS, YFSETQ. CDR3 nucleotides: TGCGCCAGCAGCTCTGGGACGGCCGGCTCCACAGATACGCAGTATTTT. This gives the protein CASSSGTAGSTDTQYF.

The J gene is TRBJ2-2, the V gene TRBV9, with 7 bases that match TRBD1. The CDR3 consists of 14 residues. Germline lookup yields CDR1 SGDLS and CDR2 YYNGEE. V gave up 4 bases and J gave up 6 bases; unmatched junction bases: 6. Here the CDR3 reads CASSFDRVPGELFF. The CDR3, as DNA: TGTGCCAGCAGCTTCGACAGGGTCCCCGGGGAGCTGTTTTTT.

CDR3 in amino acids: CASSQEASWHQPQHF. DNA for the CDR3: TGCGCCAGCAGCCAAGAGGCGTCCTGGCATCAGCCCCAGCATTTT. The chain combines TRBV4-3 with TRBJ1-5; D unresolved. The germline V gene encodes CDR1 LGHNA and CDR2 YSLEER. V lost 0 bases, J lost 5 bases, and 11 bases lay in between. CDR3 size: 15 residues.

The rearrangement joins TRBV9 to TRBJ2-7; D is possibly TRBD2 (6 bases). Trimming removed 3 bases at V and 7 bases at J, with 14 bases between. Germline V gene data show CDR1 as SGDLS and CDR2 as YYNGEE. There are 13 residues in the CDR3. The CDR3 spells CASSGRAFEEQYF. In DNA form, the CDR3 reads TGTGCCAGCAGCGGGAGGGCCTTCGAGGAGCAGTACTTC.

This CDR3 is CASSSRGKGYGYTF. The DNA for the CDR3 is TGTGCCAGCAGCTCCAGGGGAAAGGGTTATGGCTACACCTTC. The V gene is TRBV11-2, the J gene TRBJ1-2; D might be TRBD1 (6 bases). The CDR3 extends over 14 amino acids. With 4 bases removed from V and 5 bases from J, the gap between germline ends came to 14 bases. Germline CDR1 and CDR2: SGHAT and FQNNGV.

The V call is TRBV6-1, the J call TRBJ1-2; 9 bases are a match to TRBD1. This CDR3 is built from 14 residues. Germline V CDR1 and CDR2: MNHNS, SASEGT. V lost 8 bases and J lost 3; bases outside the gene matches: 7. For the CDR3, the DNA is TGTGCCAGCTTCGGACAGGGGTTCGACTATGGCTACACCTTC. Translated, it gives CASFGQGFDYGYTF.

The rearrangement links TRBV7-2 to TRBJ2-1; 7 nucleotides line up with TRBD2. The CDR3 sequence is 14 residues long. CDR1 is SGHTA, CDR2 FQGNSA, per germline. V lost 1 base, J lost 6 bases, and 3 bases stayed unmatched. The CDR3 region has the DNA TGTGCCAGCAGCTTAGTTTCGGGGGGCAATGAGCAGTTCTTC. It is translated as CASSLVSGGNEQFF.

V gene TRBV7-8 combines with J gene TRBJ2-7; 7 bases agree with TRBD2. V lost 1 base, J lost 1 base, and 10 bases stayed unmatched. This CDR3 contains 17 residues. CDR1 is SGHVS and CDR2 is FQNEAQ in the germline V gene. The CDR3 DNA follows: TGTGCCAGCAGCTTAGGCTCGGGGGGAAGTTTGTCCTACGAGCAGTACTTC. Translation: CASSLGSGGSLSYEQYF.

The chain couples TRBV5-1 to TRBJ2-7; D ambiguous. Germline V gene sequence: CDR1 SGHRS, CDR2 YFSETQ. The V end lost 2 bases, the J end lost 7 bases, and 13 bases lay between the germline ends. The CDR3 spans 13 residues. CDR3 amino acids: CASSFISNSEQYF. CDR3 sequence (DNA): TGCGCCAGCAGCTTTATTAGTAACTCGGAGCAGTACTTC.

This clone was seen a few times. The chain links TRBV5-1 to TRBJ2-4; the match to TRBD1 covers 7 bases. The trim removed 0 bases at V and 6 bases at J, leaving 3 bases unmatched. The CDR3 consists of 14 residues. CDR1 is SGHRS, CDR2 YFSETQ, per germline. DNA of the CDR3: TGCGCCAGCAGCTTGGGCACAGGGGTAAACATTCAGTACTTC. Its translation: CASSLGTGVNIQYF.

This clone came up once. This chain uses TRBV28 with TRBJ2-3; tentative D call: TRBD1 (6 bases). This CDR3 spans 16 amino acids. From germline, CDR1 is MDHEN and CDR2 SYDVKM. V was clipped by 5 bases and J by 0 bases, with 15 bases between them. CDR3 loop: CASSTTGLRSTDTQYF. CDR3 DNA sequence: TGTGCCAGCAGTACTACAGGGCTGAGGAGCACAGATACGCAGTATTTT.

The DNA of the CDR3 is TGTGCCAGCAGCCTGGCCCACGCCAGAGAGCAGTACTTC. Translated, it gives CASSLAHAREQYF. V usage is TRBV7-2 and J usage is TRBJ2-7; D not certain. Germline V gene lookup returns CDR1 SGHTA and CDR2 FQGNSA. V shed 5 bases and J shed 7 bases, with 15 bases lying between them. The CDR3 loop spans 13 amino acids.

The chain combines TRBV19 with TRBJ2-7; 7 bases align to TRBD2. The CDR3 consists of 13 residues. V trimming: 1 base; J trimming: 3 bases; junction bases outside the gene matches: 0. Germline loops: CDR1 LNHDA, CDR2 SQIVND (reference sequence). CDR3 bases: TGTGCCAGTAGTATAGGCGGGGGCTACGAGCAGTACTTC. Its translation is CASSIGGGYEQYF.

J is TRBJ2-7 and V is TRBV7-2; D may correspond to TRBD1 or TRBD2 (5 bases each). V lost 5 bases and J 3 bases, leaving 14 bases between the germline ends. Germline-derived CDR1 and CDR2 are SGHTA and FQGNSA. CDR3 length: 14 amino acids. CDR3 DNA sequence: TGTGCCAGCAGCGATAGGGACCGCGGCTACGAGCAGTACTTC. It translates to CASSDRDRGYEQYF.

The chain is built from TRBV5-1 and TRBJ2-3; D unclear. Trimming removed 4 bases from V and 7 bases from J, with 10 bases in between. Germline CDR1 and CDR2: SGHRS and YFSETQ. The CDR3 runs to 12 residues. CDR3 residues: CASSASQNTQYF. The CDR3 DNA follows: TGCGCCAGCAGCGCCTCCCAGAATACGCAGTATTTT.

J is TRBJ2-5 and V is TRBV25-1, with D tentatively TRBD1 or TRBD2 (6 bases each). This CDR3 is built from 13 residues. The germline CDR1 and CDR2 sequences are MGHDK and SYGVNS. V lost 3 bases, J lost 4 bases, and 9 bases lay in between. The CDR3 DNA follows: TGTGCCAGCAGTGACGGGGGCCGAGAGACCCAGTACTTC. Amino acid sequence: CASSDGGRETQYF.